This TCR beta chain emerged from a study of CD8 T cells in Susac syndrome. Trimming cost V 11 bases and J 1 base, with 11 bases left between them. CDR1 and CDR2 (germline): SNHLY, FYNNEI. This CDR3 has 12 residues. It was with random hexamers that about 0.45 to 1 ug RNA was reverse transcribed. A single record per CDR3 protein comes from TCRdb applying MiXCR to the immunoSEQ multiplex PCR reads. Of 150,000 to 200,000 distinct CDR3 sequences in the sample, roughly 94% were seen once. The genes are TRBV2 and TRBJ1-1; maybe TRBD1 (5 bases). The sequence derives from a human donor with multiple sclerosis. Sequencing was performed on CD4+ T cells from PBMCs. The CDR3, as DNA: TGTGCCGGGGGAAGGGAGAACACTGAAGCTTTCTTT. It is translated as CAGGRENTEAFF.